Each of the 19 T cell receptor beta chains below was sequenced from the same sample in a study of cytomegalovirus exposure and HLA in healthy donors. PCR amplification relied on 60 Vbeta primers (plus 13 Jbeta primers). Using immunoSEQ multiplex PCR, the repertoire was profiled, and TCRdb retains in-frame clones only, with some absent. The sample carries under 200,000 clones, around 80% recorded once. The sequenced sample was PBMCs. Receptor source: a man aged 35-49 years in good health and CMV-seronegative.

V and J are TRBV19 and TRBJ1-1, with 11 bases fitting TRBD1. Germline CDR1 LNHDA, CDR2 SQIVND (reference sequence). The CDR3 sequence is 15 residues long. Trimming at V came to 6 bases and at J to 7 bases, leaving 10 bases not matched to a gene. This CDR3 reads CASRPARTGGNEAFF. The CDR3 DNA reads as TGTGCCAGTAGGCCCGCTCGGACAGGGGGCAATGAAGCTTTCTTT.

The chain combines TRBV7-2 with TRBJ2-7; 14 nucleotides line up with TRBD2. Germline V gene data show CDR1 as SGHTA and CDR2 as FQGNSA. V lost 5 bases to trimming and J lost 6 bases; unmatched junction nucleotides: 6. This CDR3 comprises 15 residues. CDR3 DNA sequence: TGTGCCAGCAGCCCGGGGACTAGCGGGGGAGGCGAGCAGTACTTC. Amino acid sequence: CASSPGTSGGGEQYF.

Here the CDR3 reads CASSPRTGDYGYTF. The DNA for the CDR3 is TGTGCCAGCAGCCCTAGGACAGGGGACTATGGCTACACCTTC. This rearrangement joins TRBV9 to TRBJ1-2; the match to TRBD1 covers 9 bases. This CDR3 has 14 residues. From germline, CDR1 is SGDLS and CDR2 YYNGEE. With V trimmed by 4 bases and J by 3 bases, 4 bases remained unmatched.

The chain links TRBV7-9 to TRBJ2-5; 9 bases are a match to TRBD2. Germline V gives CDR1 SEHNR, CDR2 FQNEAQ (reference sequence). CDR3 length: 15 residues. V lost 5 bases and J lost 4; bases outside the gene matches: 8. CDR3 bases: TGTGCCAGCAGCCCCGGGACTAGCTATAGAGAGACCCAGTACTTC. Protein: CASSPGTSYRETQYF. The whole variable domain, filled in from reference TRBV7-9 and TRBJ2-5, reads DTGVSQNPRHKITKRGQNVTFRCDPISEHNRLYWYRQTLGQGPEFLTYFQNEAQLEKSRLLSDRFSAERPKGSFSTLEIQRTEQGDSAMYLCASSPGTSYRETQYFGPGTRLLVL.

The chain couples TRBV5-1 to TRBJ1-2; 10 positions match TRBD1. Germline-derived CDR1 and CDR2 are SGHRS and YFSETQ. Trimming at V came to 2 bases and at J to 8 bases, leaving 12 bases not matched to a gene. This CDR3 has 16 residues. CDR3 sequence: CASSFPAGTGEQGYTF. DNA for the CDR3: TGCGCCAGCAGCTTTCCCGCCGGGACAGGGGAGCAAGGCTACACCTTC.

As DNA, the CDR3 is TGTGCCAGCACAGGATCGGCGACCTACGAGCAGTACTTC. This gives the protein CASTGSATYEQYF. The genes are TRBV2 and TRBJ2-7; no definite D call. Germline values: CDR1 SNHLY, CDR2 FYNNEI. Trimming left V 7 bases short and J 2 bases short, with 12 bases between. This CDR3 contains 13 residues.

This chain joins TRBV7-2 and TRBJ2-1, with 10 bases identical to TRBD2. This CDR3 has 19 amino acids. Per the germline V gene, CDR1 is SGHTA and CDR2 is FQGNSA. J lost 1 base, V lost 5 bases, and 14 bases had no gene match. The chain's CDR3 is CASSVRGASGRRSYNEQFF. The CDR3 coding sequence is TGTGCCAGCAGCGTTAGGGGTGCTAGCGGGAGACGATCCTACAATGAGCAGTTCTTC.

In this sample, this clone turned up once. This chain uses TRBV6-6 with TRBJ1-6, with 10 bases fitting TRBD1. This CDR3 has 15 amino acids. From germline, CDR1 is MNHNY and CDR2 SVGAGI (reference sequence). Trimming removed 6 bases from V and 10 bases from J; junction bases left unmatched: 9. The CDR3 sequence is CASRPPTGGWSPLHF. CDR3 nucleotide sequence: TGTGCCAGCAGACCACCGACAGGGGGCTGGTCACCCCTCCACTTT.

The genes are TRBV14 and TRBJ2-7; TRBD1 matches at 7 bases. Germline lookup yields CDR1 SGHDN and CDR2 FVKESK. The CDR3 is made up of 15 amino acids. J gave up 2 bases and V 4 bases, and 8 bases lay outside the gene matches. CDR3 loop: CASSPTLDRAYEQYF. In DNA form, the CDR3 reads TGTGCCAGCAGCCCCACGTTAGACAGGGCCTACGAGCAGTACTTC.

Only a few counts were recorded for this clone. V and J are TRBV2 and TRBJ2-3; 8 bases line up with TRBD1. Per the germline V gene, CDR1 is SNHLY and CDR2 is FYNNEI. CDR3 size: 15 residues. V shed 7 bases and J 5 bases; nucleotides not matched to a gene: 11. The CDR3 reads CASTPSTGGGDTQYF. CDR3 DNA: TGTGCCAGCACCCCCAGCACAGGGGGAGGAGATACGCAGTATTTT.

This clone was seen just once. V and J are TRBV4-1 and TRBJ2-1; D is unclear. V was pared by 1 base and J by 10 bases, with 8 bases between. The germline CDR1 and CDR2 sequences are MGHRA and YSYEKL. The CDR3 spans 12 residues. Written as DNA, the CDR3 is TGCGCCAGCAGCCAAGGCGGCGTCGAGCAGTTCTTC. It translates to CASSQGGVEQFF.

This clone was recorded a few times. The V call is TRBV4-1, the J call TRBJ2-7; 7 bases are shared with TRBD2. V was pared by 1 base and J by 2 bases, with 8 bases of the junction left unmatched. The CDR3 is 16 residues long. Germline assignment: CDR1 MGHRA and CDR2 YSYEKL. The CDR3 sequence is CASSQVGEGKPYEQYF. In DNA, the CDR3 is TGCGCCAGCAGCCAAGTGGGGGAGGGCAAACCCTACGAGCAGTACTTC.

CDR3 in amino acids: CASSVFGDRGRYEQYF. CDR3 bases: TGTGCCAGCAGTGTATTCGGGGACAGGGGTCGCTACGAGCAGTACTTC. This rearrangement joins TRBV25-1 to TRBJ2-7; 10 nucleotides agree with TRBD1. This CDR3 contains 16 residues. V gave up 4 bases and J gave up 3 bases; unmatched junction bases: 9. Germline V CDR1 and CDR2: MGHDK, SYGVNS.

The chain has TRBV6-5 and TRBJ1-2, with 12 nucleotides matching TRBD1. The germline CDR1 and CDR2 sequences are MNHEY and SVGAGI. The CDR3 spans 15 residues. V shed 0 bases and J 7 bases; nucleotides not matched to a gene: 3. The CDR3, as DNA: TGTGCCAGCAGTTACTCGGGACAGGGGGCAAGTGGCTACACCTTC. As protein: CASSYSGQGASGYTF.

In its sample, this clone was seen once. The same CDR3 arises from other DNA sequences in this sample as well. CDR3 bases: TGCGCCAGCAGCTTGGAACAGGGGGCGCCCTACGAGCAGTACTTC. This encodes CASSLEQGAPYEQYF. The chain carries TRBV5-1 and TRBJ2-7; TRBD1 aligns across 9 bases. The CDR3 consists of 15 residues. The V gene's germline CDR1 is SGHRS and CDR2 YFSETQ. Trimming at V came to 0 bases and at J to 2 bases, leaving 3 bases not matched to a gene. Full variable domain (outside the CDR3, taken from reference TRBV5-1 and TRBJ2-7): KAGVTQTPRYLIKTRGQQVTLSCSPISGHRSVSWYQQTPGQGLQFLFEYFSETQRNKGNFPGRFSGRQFSNSRSEMNVSTLELGDSALYLCASSLEQGAPYEQYFGPGTRLTVT.

The chain has TRBV19 and TRBJ1-5, with a weak D call TRBD1 (6 bases). Trimming stripped 8 bases from V and 2 bases from J, with 10 bases between. The CDR3 is 13 amino acids. Germline lookup yields CDR1 LNHDA and CDR2 SQIVND (reference sequence). In DNA form, the CDR3 reads TGTGCCAGTCACAGGGTCGGCAATCAGCCCCAGCATTTT. This gives the protein CASHRVGNQPQHF. Combining the CDR3 with reference TRBV19 and TRBJ1-5 gives the whole variable domain DGGITQSPKYLFRKEGQNVTLSCEQNLNHDAMYWYRQDPGQGLRLIYYSQIVNDFQKGDIAEGYSVSREKKESFPLTVTSAQKNPTAFYLCASHRVGNQPQHFGDGTRLSIL.

This rearrangement joins TRBV11-3 to TRBJ2-5; maybe TRBD1 (7 bases). The CDR3 loop spans 13 amino acids. With 5 bases removed from V and 5 bases from J, the gap between germline ends came to 12 bases. The germline V gene encodes CDR1 SGHNT and CDR2 YENEEA. CDR3 region: CASSAAGGETQYF. The CDR3 DNA sequence: TGTGCCAGCAGCGCCGCAGGGGGGGAGACCCAGTACTTC.

V is TRBV7-2 and J is TRBJ1-2; 9 nucleotides align to TRBD1. V was pared by 1 base and J by 8 bases, with 8 bases of the junction left unmatched. Germline CDR1 SGHTA, CDR2 FQGNSA. CDR3 length: 15 residues. DNA for the CDR3: TGTGCCAGCAGCTTAGGAGTTAGGGGACAGGGAGGCTACACCTTC. It encodes CASSLGVRGQGGYTF.

The chain combines TRBV27 with TRBJ1-2; D is undetermined. Between the trimmed V and J ends, which lost 6 bases and 4 bases, there was a span of 21 bases. Germline V gene data show CDR1 as MNHEY and CDR2 as SMNVEV (reference sequence). The CDR3 runs 16 residues. This chain's CDR3 is CASSPLLSMGGYGYTF. In DNA form, the CDR3 reads TGTGCCAGCAGCCCTCTCCTATCAATGGGAGGCTATGGCTACACCTTC.